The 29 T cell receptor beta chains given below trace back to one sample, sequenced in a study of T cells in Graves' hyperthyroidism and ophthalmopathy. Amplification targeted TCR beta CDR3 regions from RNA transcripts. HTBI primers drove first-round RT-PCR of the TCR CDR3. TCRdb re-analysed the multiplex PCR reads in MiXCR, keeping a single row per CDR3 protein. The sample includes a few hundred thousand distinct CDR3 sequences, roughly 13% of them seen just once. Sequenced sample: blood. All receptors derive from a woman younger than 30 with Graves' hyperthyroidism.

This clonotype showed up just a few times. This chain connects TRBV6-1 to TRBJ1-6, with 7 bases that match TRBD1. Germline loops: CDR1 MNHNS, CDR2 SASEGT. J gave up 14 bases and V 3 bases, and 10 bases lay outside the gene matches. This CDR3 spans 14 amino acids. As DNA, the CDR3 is TGTGCCAGCAGTGACGACAGGGTGGCTACTGCCCTCCACTTT. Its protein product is CASSDDRVATALHF.

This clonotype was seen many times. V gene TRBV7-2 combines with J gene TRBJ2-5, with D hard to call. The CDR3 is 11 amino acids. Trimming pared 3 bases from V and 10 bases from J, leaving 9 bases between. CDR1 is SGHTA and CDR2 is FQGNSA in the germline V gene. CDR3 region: CASSFRGGQYF. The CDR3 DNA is TGTGCCAGCAGCTTCAGAGGCGGCCAGTACTTC.

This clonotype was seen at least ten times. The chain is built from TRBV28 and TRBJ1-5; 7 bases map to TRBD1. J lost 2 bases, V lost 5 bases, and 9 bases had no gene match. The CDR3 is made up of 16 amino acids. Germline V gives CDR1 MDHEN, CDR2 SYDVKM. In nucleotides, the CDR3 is TGTGCCAGCAGTAACAGGGGTGGTTTGGGCAATCAGCCCCAGCATTTT. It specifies CASSNRGGLGNQPQHF.

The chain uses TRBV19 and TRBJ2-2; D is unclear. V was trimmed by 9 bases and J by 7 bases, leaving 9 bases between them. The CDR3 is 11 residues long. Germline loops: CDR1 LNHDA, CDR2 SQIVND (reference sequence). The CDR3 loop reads CASAGIGELFF. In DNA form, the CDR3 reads TGTGCCAGCGCAGGTATCGGGGAGCTGTTTTTT. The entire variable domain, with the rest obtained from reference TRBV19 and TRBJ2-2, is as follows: DGGITQSPKYLFRKEGQNVTLSCEQNLNHDAMYWYRQDPGQGLRLIYYSQIVNDFQKGDIAEGYSVSREKKESFPLTVTSAQKNPTAFYLCASAGIGELFFGEGSRLTVL.

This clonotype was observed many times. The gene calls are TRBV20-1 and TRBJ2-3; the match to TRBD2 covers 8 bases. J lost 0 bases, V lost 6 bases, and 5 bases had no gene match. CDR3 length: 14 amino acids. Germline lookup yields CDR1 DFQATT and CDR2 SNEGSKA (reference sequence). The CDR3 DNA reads TGCAGTGCCGCGGGGGGTCGAAGCACAGATACGCAGTATTTT. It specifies CSAAGGRSTDTQYF.

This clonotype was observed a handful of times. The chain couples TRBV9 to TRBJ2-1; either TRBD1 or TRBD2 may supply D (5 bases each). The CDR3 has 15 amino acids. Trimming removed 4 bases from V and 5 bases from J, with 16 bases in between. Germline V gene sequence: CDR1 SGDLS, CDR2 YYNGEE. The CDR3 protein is CASSKTGTEDNEQFF. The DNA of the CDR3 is TGTGCCAGCAGCAAAACCGGGACGGAGGACAATGAGCAGTTCTTC. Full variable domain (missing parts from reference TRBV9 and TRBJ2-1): DSGVTQTPKHLITATGQRVTLRCSPRSGDLSVYWYQQSLDQGLQFLIQYYNGEERAKGNILERFSAQQFPDLHSELNLSSLELGDSALYFCASSKTGTEDNEQFFGPGTRLTVL.

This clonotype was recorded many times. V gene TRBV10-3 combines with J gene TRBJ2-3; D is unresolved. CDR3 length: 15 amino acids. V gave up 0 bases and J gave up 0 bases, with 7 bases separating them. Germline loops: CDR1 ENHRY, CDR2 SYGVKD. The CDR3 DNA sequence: TGTGCCATCAGTGAGTCGTCGATAAGCACAGATACGCAGTATTTT. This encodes CAISESSISTDTQYF.

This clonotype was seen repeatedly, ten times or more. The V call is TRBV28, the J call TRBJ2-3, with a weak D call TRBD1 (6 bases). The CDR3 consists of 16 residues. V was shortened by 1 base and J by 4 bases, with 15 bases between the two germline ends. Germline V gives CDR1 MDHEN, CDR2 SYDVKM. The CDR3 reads CASSLSGRGGPDTQYF. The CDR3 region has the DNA TGTGCCAGCAGTTTATCCGGCAGGGGTGGTCCAGATACGCAGTATTTT.

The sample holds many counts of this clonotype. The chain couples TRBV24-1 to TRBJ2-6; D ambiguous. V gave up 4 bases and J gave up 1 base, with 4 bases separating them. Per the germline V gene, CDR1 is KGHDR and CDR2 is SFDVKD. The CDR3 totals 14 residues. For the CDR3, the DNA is TGTGCCACCAGTGACCCGTCTGGGGCCAACGTCCTGACTTTC. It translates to CATSDPSGANVLTF.

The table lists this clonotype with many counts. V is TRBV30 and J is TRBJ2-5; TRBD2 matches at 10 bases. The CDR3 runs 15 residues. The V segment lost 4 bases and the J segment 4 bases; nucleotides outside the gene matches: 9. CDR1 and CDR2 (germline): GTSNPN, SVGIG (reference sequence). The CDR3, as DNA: TGTGCCTGGATTAAAGCGGGAGGGCCTAGAGAGACCCAGTACTTC. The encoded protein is CAWIKAGGPRETQYF.

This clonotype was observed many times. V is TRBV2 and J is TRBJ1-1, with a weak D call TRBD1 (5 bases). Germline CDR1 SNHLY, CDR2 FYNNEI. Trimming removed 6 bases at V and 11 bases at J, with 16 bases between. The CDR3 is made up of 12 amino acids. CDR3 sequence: CASRPDQGWAFF. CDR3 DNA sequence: TGTGCCAGCAGACCTGATCAGGGATGGGCTTTCTTT. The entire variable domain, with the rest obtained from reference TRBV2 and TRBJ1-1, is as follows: EPEVTQTPSHQVTQMGQEVILRCVPISNHLYFYWYRQILGQKVEFLVSFYNNEISEKSEIFDDQFSVERPDGSNFTLKIRSTKLEDSAMYFCASRPDQGWAFFGQGTRLTVV.

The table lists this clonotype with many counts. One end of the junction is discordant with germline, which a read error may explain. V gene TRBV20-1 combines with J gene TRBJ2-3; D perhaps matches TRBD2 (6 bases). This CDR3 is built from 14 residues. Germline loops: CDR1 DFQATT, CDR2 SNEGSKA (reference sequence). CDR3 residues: CSARDLGGADTQYF. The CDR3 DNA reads TGCAGTGCTCGAGACCTCGGGGGTGCAGATACGCAGTATTTT.

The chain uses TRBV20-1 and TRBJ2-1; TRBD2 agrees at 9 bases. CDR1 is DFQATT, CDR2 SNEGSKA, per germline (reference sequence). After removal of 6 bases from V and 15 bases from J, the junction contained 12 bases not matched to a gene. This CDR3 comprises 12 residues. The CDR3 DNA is TGCAGTGCGGCCATCTTAGCGGGAGATCGGTTCTTC. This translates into CSAAILAGDRFF.

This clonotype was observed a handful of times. CDR3 loop: CASSSDREREQYF. The CDR3 bases are TGTGCCAGCAGCTCCGACAGGGAAAGGGAGCAGTACTTC. The chain links TRBV11-2 to TRBJ2-7; 7 bases are shared with TRBD1. Looked up from germline, CDR1 is SGHAT and CDR2 is FQNNGV. V was pared by 4 bases and J by 7 bases, with 7 bases of the junction left unmatched. This CDR3 spans 13 amino acids.

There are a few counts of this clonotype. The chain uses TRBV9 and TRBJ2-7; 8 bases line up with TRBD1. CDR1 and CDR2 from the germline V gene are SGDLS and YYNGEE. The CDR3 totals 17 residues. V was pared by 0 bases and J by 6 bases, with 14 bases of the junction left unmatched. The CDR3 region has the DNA TGTGCCAGCAGCGTAGGACTATGGAGTCAGGGGGCGCCCGAGCAGTACTTC. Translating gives CASSVGLWSQGAPEQYF.

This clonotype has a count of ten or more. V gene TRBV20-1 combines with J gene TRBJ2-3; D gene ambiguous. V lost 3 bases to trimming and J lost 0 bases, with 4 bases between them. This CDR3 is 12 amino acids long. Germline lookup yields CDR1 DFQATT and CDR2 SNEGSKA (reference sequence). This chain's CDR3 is CSASGSTDTQYF. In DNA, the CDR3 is TGCAGTGCTAGCGGGAGCACAGATACGCAGTATTTT.

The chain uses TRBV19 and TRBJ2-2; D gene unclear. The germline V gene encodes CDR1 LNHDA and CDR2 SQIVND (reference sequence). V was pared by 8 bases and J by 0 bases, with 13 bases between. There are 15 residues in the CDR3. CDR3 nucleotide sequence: TGTGCCAGTGCAATGTCCCGCGCGAACACCGGGGAGCTGTTTTTT. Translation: CASAMSRANTGELFF. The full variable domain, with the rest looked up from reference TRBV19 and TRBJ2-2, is DGGITQSPKYLFRKEGQNVTLSCEQNLNHDAMYWYRQDPGQGLRLIYYSQIVNDFQKGDIAEGYSVSREKKESFPLTVTSAQKNPTAFYLCASAMSRANTGELFFGEGSRLTVL.

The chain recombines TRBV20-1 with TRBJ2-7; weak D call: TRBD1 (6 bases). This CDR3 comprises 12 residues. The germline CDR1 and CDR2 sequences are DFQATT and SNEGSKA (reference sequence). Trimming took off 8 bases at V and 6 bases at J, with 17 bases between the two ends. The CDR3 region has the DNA TGCAGTAAACAGGGTCGGAGCTCCGAGCAGTACTTC. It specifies CSKQGRSSEQYF.

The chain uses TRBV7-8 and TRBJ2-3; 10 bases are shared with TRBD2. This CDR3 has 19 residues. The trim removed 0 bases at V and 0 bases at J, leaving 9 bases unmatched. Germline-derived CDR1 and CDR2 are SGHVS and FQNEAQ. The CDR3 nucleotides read TGTGCCAGCAGCTTAGCGCCGTGGGCTAGCGGGAGTAGCACAGATACGCAGTATTTT. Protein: CASSLAPWASGSSTDTQYF.

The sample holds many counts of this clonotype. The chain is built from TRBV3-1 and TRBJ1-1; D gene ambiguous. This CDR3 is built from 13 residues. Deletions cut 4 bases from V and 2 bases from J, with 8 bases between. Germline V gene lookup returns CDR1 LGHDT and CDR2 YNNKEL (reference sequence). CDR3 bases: TGTGCCAGCAGCCCCTCGGATAACACTGAAGCTTTCTTT. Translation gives CASSPSDNTEAFF.

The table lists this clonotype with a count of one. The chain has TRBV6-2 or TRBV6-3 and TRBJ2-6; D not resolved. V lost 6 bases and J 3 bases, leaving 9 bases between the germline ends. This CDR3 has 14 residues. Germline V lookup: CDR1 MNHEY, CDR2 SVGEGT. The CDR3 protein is CASSTTGGANVLTF. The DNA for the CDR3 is TGTGCCAGCAGCACGACGGGTGGGGCCAACGTCCTGACTTTC.

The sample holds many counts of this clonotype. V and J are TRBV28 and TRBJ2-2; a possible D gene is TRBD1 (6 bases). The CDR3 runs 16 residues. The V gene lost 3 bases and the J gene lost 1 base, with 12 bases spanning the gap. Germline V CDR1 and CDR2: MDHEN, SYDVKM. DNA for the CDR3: TGTGCCAGCAGTTTTTTGGGGGCAAGGAACACCGGGGAGCTGTTTTTT. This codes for CASSFLGARNTGELFF.

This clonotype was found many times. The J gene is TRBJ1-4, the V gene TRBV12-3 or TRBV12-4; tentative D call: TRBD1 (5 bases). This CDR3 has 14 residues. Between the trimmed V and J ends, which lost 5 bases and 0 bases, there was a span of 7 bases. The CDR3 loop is CASSTTATNEKLFF. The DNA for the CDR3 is TGTGCCAGCAGTACGACAGCAACTAATGAAAAACTGTTTTTT.

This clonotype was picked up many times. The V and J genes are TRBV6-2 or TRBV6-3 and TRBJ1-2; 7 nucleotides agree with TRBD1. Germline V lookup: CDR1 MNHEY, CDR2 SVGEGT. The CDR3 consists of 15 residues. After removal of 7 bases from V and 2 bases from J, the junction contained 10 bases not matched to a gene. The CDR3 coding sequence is TGTGCCAGCACTACTGATGGGACAGCGAACTATGGCTACACCTTC. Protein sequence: CASTTDGTANYGYTF.

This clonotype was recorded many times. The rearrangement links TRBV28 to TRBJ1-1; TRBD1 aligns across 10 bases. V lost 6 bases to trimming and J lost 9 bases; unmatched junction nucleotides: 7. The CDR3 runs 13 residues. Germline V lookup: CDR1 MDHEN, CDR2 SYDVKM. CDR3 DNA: TGTGCCAGCAGCCACGGGACAGGGGCCCAAGCTTTCTTT. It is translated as CASSHGTGAQAFF.

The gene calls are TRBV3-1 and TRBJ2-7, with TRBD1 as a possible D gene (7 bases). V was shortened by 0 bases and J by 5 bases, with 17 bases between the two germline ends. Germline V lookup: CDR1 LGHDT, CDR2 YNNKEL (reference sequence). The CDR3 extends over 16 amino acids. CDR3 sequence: CASSQDRAGGFHEQYF. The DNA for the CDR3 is TGTGCCAGCAGCCAAGATCGGGCAGGGGGGTTCCACGAGCAGTACTTC.

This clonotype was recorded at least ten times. CDR3 loop: CASSQDWQATDGYTF. In DNA form, the CDR3 reads TGCGCCAGCAGCCAAGATTGGCAGGCAACAGATGGCTACACCTTC. V and J are TRBV4-3 and TRBJ1-2; D unclear. The CDR3 covers 15 residues. In germline, CDR1 is LGHNA, CDR2 YSLEER. V shed 0 bases and J shed 6 bases, with 14 bases lying between them.

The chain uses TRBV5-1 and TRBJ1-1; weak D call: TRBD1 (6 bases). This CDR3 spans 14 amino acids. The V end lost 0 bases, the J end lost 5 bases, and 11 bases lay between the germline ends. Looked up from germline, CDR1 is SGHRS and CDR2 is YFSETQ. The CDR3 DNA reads TGCGCCAGCAGCTTGGAACAGGGTTGGACTGAAGCTTTCTTT. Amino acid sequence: CASSLEQGWTEAFF. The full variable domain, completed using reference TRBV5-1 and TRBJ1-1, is KAGVTQTPRYLIKTRGQQVTLSCSPISGHRSVSWYQQTPGQGLQFLFEYFSETQRNKGNFPGRFSGRQFSNSRSEMNVSTLELGDSALYLCASSLEQGWTEAFFGQGTRLTVV.

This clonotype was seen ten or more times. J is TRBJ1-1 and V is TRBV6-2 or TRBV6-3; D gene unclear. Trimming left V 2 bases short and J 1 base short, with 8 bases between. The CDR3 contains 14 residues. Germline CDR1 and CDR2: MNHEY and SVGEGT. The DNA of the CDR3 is TGTGCCAGCAGTTACGCACAGAAGAACACTGAAGCTTTCTTT. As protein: CASSYAQKNTEAFF.